The next 9 T cell receptor beta chains were all read from a single sample in a study of PD-L1 blockade in urothelial cancer. The data were produced by immunoSEQ multiplex PCR, yet TCRdb's version contains in-frame clones alone and is incomplete. The top ten clones hold 8.8% of a sample with about 48,000 clones, approximately 81% of them seen once. As for time point: peripheral blood 6 weeks after treatment start. Sequencing used PBMCs, obtained around atezolizumab (anti-PD-L1) treatment. These receptors were obtained from a man aged 65 to 79 with urothelial cancer.

This clone was found a few times. This rearrangement joins TRBV7-9 to TRBJ2-7; D is ambiguous. The CDR3 has 12 residues. Trimming cost V 2 bases and J 3 bases, with 5 bases left between them. Looked up from germline, CDR1 is SEHNR and CDR2 is FQNEAQ (reference sequence). The DNA for the CDR3 is TGTGCCAGCAGCTTACCAAACTACGAGCAGTACTTC. Translation gives CASSLPNYEQYF.

The chain links TRBV21-1 to TRBJ2-7; the DNA was not compared with TRBD2, the D call given in the table. TRBV21-1 is given as a pseudogene. The CDR3 is 18 amino acids. CDR3 protein: CASSKGGLAGVSVGEQYF. The CDR3 region has the DNA TGTGCCAGCAGCAAAGGGGGGCTAGCGGGAGTATCAGTGGGCGAGCAGTACTTC.

This clone was seen a few times. The chain joins TRBV2 to TRBJ2-7; 7 nucleotides agree with TRBD1. After removal of 6 bases from V and 3 bases from J, the junction contained 2 bases not matched to a gene. Germline loops: CDR1 SNHLY, CDR2 FYNNEI. CDR3 length equals 12 residues. CDR3 bases: TGTGCCAGCAGGGGACAGCACTACGAGCAGTACTTC. Its protein is CASRGQHYEQYF.

V gene TRBV2 combines with J gene TRBJ1-6; 7 bases map to TRBD1. V shed 5 bases and J 10 bases; nucleotides not matched to a gene: 5. Germline-derived CDR1 and CDR2 are SNHLY and FYNNEI. The CDR3 spans 13 residues. This CDR3 is CASSPQGRSPLHF. CDR3 in DNA: TGTGCCAGCAGTCCACAGGGGCGGTCACCCCTCCACTTT.

This clone was seen a few times. V gene TRBV28 combines with J gene TRBJ2-2; 10 bases match TRBD1. V was pared by 5 bases and J by 4 bases, with 10 bases of the junction left unmatched. Germline loops: CDR1 MDHEN, CDR2 SYDVKM. This CDR3 is 17 amino acids long. CDR3 loop: CASSPTIGQGGTGELFF. CDR3 nucleotides: TGTGCCAGCAGTCCTACGATAGGACAGGGGGGCACCGGGGAGCTGTTTTTT.

The genes are TRBV4-1 and TRBJ2-3; 9 bases are a match to TRBD2. There are 16 residues in the CDR3. Trimming removed 4 bases from V and 2 bases from J; junction bases left unmatched: 7. Germline-derived CDR1 and CDR2 are MGHRA and YSYEKL. This CDR3 reads CASSPRRLAVTDTQYF. CDR3 bases: TGCGCCAGCAGCCCCCGTCGACTAGCGGTCACAGATACGCAGTATTTT.

This chain joins TRBV9 and TRBJ2-2; possible D gene TRBD1, 7 bases. V shed 1 base and J shed 4 bases, with 11 bases lying between them. There are 15 residues in the CDR3. The germline V gene has CDR1 SGDLS and CDR2 YYNGEE. The chain's CDR3 is CASSVSQGGTGELFF. The CDR3 nucleotides are TGTGCCAGCAGCGTAAGCCAGGGGGGCACCGGGGAGCTGTTTTTT.

In this sample, this clone turned up a few times. This chain uses TRBV27 with TRBJ2-7; 11 bases match TRBD2. The CDR3 consists of 15 residues. CDR1 and CDR2 (germline): MNHEY, SMNVEV (reference sequence). V lost 6 bases, J lost 3 bases, and 7 bases stayed unmatched. The CDR3 DNA is TGTGCCAGCAGCCCACTAGCGGGAGAGCACTACGAGCAGTACTTC. Amino acids: CASSPLAGEHYEQYF.

The gene calls are TRBV5-1 and TRBJ2-3, with D possibly being TRBD2 (6 bases). The CDR3 is made up of 14 amino acids. Germline assignment: CDR1 SGHRS and CDR2 YFSETQ. Trimming left V 3 bases short and J 2 bases short, with 10 bases between. The chain's CDR3 is CASSSGLPTDTQYF. CDR3 nucleotides: TGCGCCAGCAGCTCGGGACTCCCCACAGATACGCAGTATTTT.